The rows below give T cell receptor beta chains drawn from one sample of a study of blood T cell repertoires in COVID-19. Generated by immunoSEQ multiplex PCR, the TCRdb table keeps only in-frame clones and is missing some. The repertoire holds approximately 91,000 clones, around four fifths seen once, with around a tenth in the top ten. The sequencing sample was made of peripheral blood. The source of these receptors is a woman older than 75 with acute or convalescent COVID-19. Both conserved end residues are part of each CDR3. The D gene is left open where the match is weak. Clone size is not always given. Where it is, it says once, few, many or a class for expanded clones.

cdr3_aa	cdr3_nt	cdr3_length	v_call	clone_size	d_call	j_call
CASSWLGARTGELFF	TGTGCCAGCAGTTGGCTGGGGGCGAGGACCGGGGAGCTGTTTTTT	15	TRBV6-5	-	-	TRBJ2-2
CASTSRGGYTF	TGTGCCAGTACCTCCAGGGGCGGCTACACCTTC	11	TRBV19	-	-	TRBJ1-2
CASSTGGLVIGEQFF	TGTGCCAGTAGTACCGGGGGACTAGTCATCGGTGAGCAGTTCTTC	15	TRBV19	-	TRBD2	TRBJ2-1
CASSSELTGSGYGYTF	TGTGCCAGCAGCTCCGAGCTCACAGGGAGCGGCTATGGCTACACCTTC	16	TRBV7-2	-	-	TRBJ1-2
CASSQRLAGDTQYF	TGCGCCAGCAGCCAGAGACTAGCCGGCGATACGCAGTATTTT	14	TRBV4-3	-	TRBD2	TRBJ2-3
CASSSVVFGGRPGELFF	TGTGCCAGCAGTTCCGTTGTGTTCGGGGGACGGCCCGGGGAGCTGTTTTTT	17	TRBV28	-	-	TRBJ2-2
CASSQEWAEAFF	TGTGCCAGCAGCCAAGAGTGGGCGGAAGCTTTCTTT	12	TRBV3-1/TRBV3-2	-	-	TRBJ1-1
CASSGTGGYEQYF	TGTGCCTCTTCTGGGACAGGTGGATACGAGCAGTACTTC	13	TRBV19	-	TRBD1	TRBJ2-7
CASSSQQGTGNTIYF	TGTGCCAGCAGCTCGCAACAGGGGACTGGAAACACCATATATTTT	15	TRBV3-1/TRBV3-2	-	TRBD1	TRBJ1-3
CASSDRVRNTIYF	TGTGCCAGCAGTGACCGGGTGAGAAACACCATATATTTT	13	TRBV6-1	-	-	TRBJ1-3
CASTRAENTEAFF	TGTGCCAGCACCAGGGCGGAGAACACTGAAGCTTTCTTT	13	TRBV25-1	-	-	TRBJ1-1
CASSQDPGNNSPLHF	TGCGCCAGCAGCCAAGATCCGGGGAACAATTCACCCCTCCACTTT	15	TRBV4-3	-	-	TRBJ1-6
CASREGEQYF	TGTGCCAGCAGGGAGGGCGAGCAGTACTTC	10	TRBV6-6	-	-	TRBJ2-7
CASSDRQGNQPQHF	TGTGCCAGCAGTGACAGACAGGGGAATCAGCCCCAGCATTTT	14	TRBV2	-	TRBD1	TRBJ1-5
CASSMRGAGTDTQYF	TGTGCCAGCAGCATGCGGGGGGCTGGCACAGATACGCAGTATTTT	15	TRBV7-9	-	TRBD2	TRBJ2-3
CASSLEGAAAGNTIYF	TGCGCCAGCAGCTTGGAGGGGGCGGCAGCTGGAAACACCATATATTTT	16	TRBV5-1	-	TRBD1	TRBJ1-3
CASSSAEGSPLHF	TGTGCCAGCAGCTCGGCAGAGGGTTCACCCCTCCACTTT	13	TRBV7-9	-	-	TRBJ1-6
CASSAHLAGAYNEQFF	TGTGCCAGCAGCGCCCATCTAGCAGGAGCCTACAATGAGCAGTTCTTC	16	TRBV9	few	-	TRBJ2-1
CASSQVGWGRYGYGYTF	TGTGCCAGCAGCCAAGTTGGGTGGGGCCGGTACGGCTATGGCTACACCTTC	17	TRBV14	-	-	TRBJ1-2
CASSLGQGINNYGYTF	TGTGCCAGCAGCCTGGGACAGGGGATTAATAACTATGGCTACACCTTC	16	TRBV5-8	-	TRBD1	TRBJ1-2
CASSPRGLAGGLRYEQYF	TGTGCCAGCAGCCCGAGGGGGCTAGCGGGAGGTTTGCGATACGAGCAGTACTTC	18	TRBV7-9	many	TRBD2	TRBJ2-7
CASSDGTGRGVDEQFF	TGTGCCAGCAGCGACGGGACAGGCAGGGGCGTAGATGAGCAGTTCTTC	16	TRBV2	-	TRBD1	TRBJ2-1
CASSYSGRGEHYNEQFF	TGTGCCAGCAGTTACTCGGGGCGGGGGGAACACTACAATGAGCAGTTCTTC	17	TRBV6-2/TRBV6-3	-	TRBD2	TRBJ2-1